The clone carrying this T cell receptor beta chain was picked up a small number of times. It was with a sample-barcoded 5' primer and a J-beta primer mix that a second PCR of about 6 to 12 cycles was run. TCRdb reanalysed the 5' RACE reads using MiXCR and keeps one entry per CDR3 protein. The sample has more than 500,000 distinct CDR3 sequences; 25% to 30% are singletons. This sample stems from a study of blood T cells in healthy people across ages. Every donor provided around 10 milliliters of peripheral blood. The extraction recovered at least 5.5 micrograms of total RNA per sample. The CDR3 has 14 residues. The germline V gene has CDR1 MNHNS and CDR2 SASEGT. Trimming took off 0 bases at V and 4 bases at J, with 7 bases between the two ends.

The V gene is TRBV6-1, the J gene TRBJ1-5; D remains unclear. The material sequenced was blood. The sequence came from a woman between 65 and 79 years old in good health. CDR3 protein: CASSEAGSNQPQHF. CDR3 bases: TGTGCCAGCAGTGAAGCAGGGAGTAATCAGCCCCAGCATTTT.